This T cell receptor beta chain was retrieved from a study of shared clonotypes between healthy human individuals. Libraries were prepared by immunoSEQ multiplex PCR; TCRdb keeps only in-frame clonotypes and omits some of them. This table has 2 million to 3 million clones, more than 85% appearing once. This clone was detected a few times. Its antigen is not identified. Findings and caveats of the study: Memory subsets generally showed smaller estimated richness than naive subsets did.

Germline lookup yields CDR1 SQVTM and CDR2 ANQGSEA. This CDR3 contains 14 residues. Trimming left V 3 bases short and J 1 base short, with 9 bases between. Sequenced sample: naive CD4+ T cells from PBMCs. Subset here: CD45RA+ positively selected. This rearrangement joins TRBV29-1 to TRBJ1-4, with no clear D. This sequence originates from a man aged 18 to 30 in good health. Some clones in this sample may be carry-over from other donors' samples. The CDR3 region has the DNA TGCAGCGTTGAGGATGGGGTAACTAATGAAAAACTGTTTTTT. Protein sequence: CSVEDGVTNEKLFF. Variable domain in full (rest from reference TRBV29-1 and TRBJ1-4): SAVISQKPSRDICQRGTSLTIQCQVDSQVTMMFWYRQQPGQSLTLIATANQGSEATYESGFVIDKFPISRPNLTFSTLTVSNMSPEDSSIYLCSVEDGVTNEKLFFGSGTQLSVL.